This TCR beta chain was captured by sequencing in a study of regulatory T cells in long-lasting Graves disease. Findings and limits, study-wide: Persistent disease preferred TRBV28, TRBJ1-2 and TRBJ2-5; new disease, TRBV20-1 and TRBJ2-1. New patients shared roughly 1,000 public clonotypes, fewer than the 2,741 shared by persistent patients.

Only a few counts were recorded for this clonotype. Its specificity is not known. At one boundary the junction diverges from the germline segment, which might be a read error. Sample time point: newly diagnosed GD, antithyroid drugs for less than 3 months. The TCR library was made from RNA that had been extracted from PBMCs in TRIzol. It was American Thyroid Association guidelines that determined Graves' disease diagnosis. Staff took roughly 9.6 milliliters of peripheral blood and put it into EDTA tubes. Researchers made TCR beta libraries by using iRepertoire HTBI primers and running Arm-PCR on CDR3 regions. TCRdb reprocessed the multiplex PCR reads via MiXCR and lists one record per CDR3 protein. Of fewer than 450,000 distinct CDR3 sequences listed, 15% are singletons. The CDR3 runs to 16 residues. These data also formed part of another study, on T cells in Graves' hyperthyroidism and ophthalmopathy.

Sequences were derived from peripheral blood mononuclear cells (PBMCs), sampled at new diagnosis, from a patient treated with antithyroid drugs. The TCR was taken from a woman aged 40 to 50 with Graves disease. V usage is TRBV12-3 or TRBV12-4 and J usage is TRBJ2-3; TRBD2 matches 11 bases. CDR3 in amino acids: CTSSSPPGLAGDTQYF. The CDR3 nucleotides read TGTACCAGCAGTTCACCCCCCGGACTAGCGGGAGATACGCAGTATTTT.